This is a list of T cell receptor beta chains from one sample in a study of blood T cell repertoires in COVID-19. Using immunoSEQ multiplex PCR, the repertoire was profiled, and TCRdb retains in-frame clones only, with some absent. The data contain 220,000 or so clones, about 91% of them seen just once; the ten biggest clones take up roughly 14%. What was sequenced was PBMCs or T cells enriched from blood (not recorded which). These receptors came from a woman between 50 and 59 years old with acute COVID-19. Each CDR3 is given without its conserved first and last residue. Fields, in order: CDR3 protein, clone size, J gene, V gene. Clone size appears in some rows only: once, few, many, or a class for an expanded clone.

CDR3aa: SVEGWGAGNTIY
abundance: -
j_gene: TRBJ1-3
v_gene: TRBV29-1

CDR3aa: ASSAGTSGRNEQF
abundance: few
j_gene: TRBJ2-1
v_gene: TRBV5-1

CDR3aa: ASSYMTRRDTQY
abundance: -
j_gene: TRBJ2-3
v_gene: TRBV2

CDR3aa: ASSLARGSYEQY
abundance: -
j_gene: TRBJ2-7
v_gene: TRBV7-2

CDR3aa: ASSLTGLGSDTQY
abundance: -
j_gene: TRBJ2-3
v_gene: TRBV5-1

CDR3aa: ASSRRGRGSEQY
abundance: -
j_gene: TRBJ2-7
v_gene: TRBV19

CDR3aa: ASSLIGTVTNEQF
abundance: -
j_gene: TRBJ2-1
v_gene: TRBV27

CDR3aa: ASSPTGTGTFVNTEAF
abundance: -
j_gene: TRBJ1-1
v_gene: TRBV18

CDR3aa: ASSLTWQRYGYT
abundance: -
j_gene: TRBJ1-2
v_gene: TRBV28

CDR3aa: ASSFPGQGANSGRNEQF
abundance: once
j_gene: TRBJ2-1
v_gene: TRBV7-2

CDR3aa: ASSPQPGTEAF
abundance: -
j_gene: TRBJ1-1
v_gene: TRBV18

CDR3aa: ASSELTLRTRESKQY
abundance: -
j_gene: TRBJ2-7
v_gene: TRBV25-1

CDR3aa: ASRNRVRLF
abundance: -
j_gene: TRBJ1-4
v_gene: TRBV19

CDR3aa: ASSRLYINSGKGSYEQY
abundance: -
j_gene: TRBJ2-7
v_gene: TRBV4-1

CDR3aa: ASSPSGRTSGEQY
abundance: -
j_gene: TRBJ2-7
v_gene: TRBV7-9

CDR3aa: ASSIGQVGQPQH
abundance: -
j_gene: TRBJ1-5
v_gene: TRBV19

CDR3aa: ASTHGAGGFNTEAF
abundance: -
j_gene: TRBJ1-1
v_gene: TRBV19

CDR3aa: ATSGGTGVLISPNTGELF
abundance: -
j_gene: TRBJ2-2
v_gene: TRBV28

CDR3aa: ASWGGPLSGNTIY
abundance: once
j_gene: TRBJ1-3
v_gene: TRBV28

CDR3aa: ASSSDRGRRSGANVLT
abundance: -
j_gene: TRBJ2-6
v_gene: TRBV7-3

CDR3aa: ASGRGGSSGNTIY
abundance: -
j_gene: TRBJ1-3
v_gene: TRBV28

CDR3aa: ASSQGTANYGYT
abundance: -
j_gene: TRBJ1-2
v_gene: TRBV4-1

CDR3aa: ASSLEGTNS
abundance: -
j_gene: TRBJ2-7
v_gene: TRBV5-4

CDR3aa: ASRGLAGGTYEQY
abundance: -
j_gene: TRBJ2-7
v_gene: TRBV27

CDR3aa: ASSPPAGFQPQH
abundance: -
j_gene: TRBJ1-5
v_gene: TRBV5-6

CDR3aa: ASSQDPSGNPSSYEQY
abundance: -
j_gene: TRBJ2-7
v_gene: TRBV4-2

CDR3aa: ASSVDRQGGETQY
abundance: -
j_gene: TRBJ2-5
v_gene: TRBV9

CDR3aa: ASSSTGTGDEQF
abundance: -
j_gene: TRBJ2-1
v_gene: TRBV5-1

CDR3aa: SGTSGRTYEQY
abundance: -
j_gene: TRBJ2-7
v_gene: TRBV29-1

CDR3aa: ASSLREGYEQY
abundance: -
j_gene: TRBJ2-7
v_gene: TRBV12-3/TRBV12-4

CDR3aa: ASTGQGGNIQY
abundance: -
j_gene: TRBJ2-4
v_gene: TRBV5-1

CDR3aa: ASSHFMSNEQF
abundance: -
j_gene: TRBJ2-1
v_gene: TRBV3-1/TRBV3-2

CDR3aa: ASSLLAGGTREQF
abundance: -
j_gene: TRBJ2-1
v_gene: TRBV27

CDR3aa: ASSQGLTGGAETQY
abundance: few
j_gene: TRBJ2-5
v_gene: TRBV4-2

CDR3aa: ASSPAEGAEQY
abundance: -
j_gene: TRBJ2-7
v_gene: TRBV18

CDR3aa: ASSQVAGAYNEQF
abundance: -
j_gene: TRBJ2-1
v_gene: TRBV3-1/TRBV3-2

CDR3aa: SASPTGGSYEQY
abundance: -
j_gene: TRBJ2-7
v_gene: TRBV20-1

CDR3aa: SVTEAGNQPQH
abundance: -
j_gene: TRBJ1-5
v_gene: TRBV29-1

CDR3aa: ASNSGKYEKLF
abundance: -
j_gene: TRBJ1-4
v_gene: TRBV28

CDR3aa: ASSSPRGIDTEAF
abundance: -
j_gene: TRBJ1-1
v_gene: TRBV28